This T cell receptor beta chain comes out of a study of PD-L1 blockade in urothelial cancer. The ends were cut back, 1 base at V and 8 bases at J, with 14 bases in the middle. Germline-derived CDR1 and CDR2 are SGHVS and FNYEAQ. The CDR3 has 14 amino acids. TCRdb keeps only in-frame clones here, not all; method: immunoSEQ multiplex PCR. The sample carries 35,000 to 55,000 clones, roughly four fifths recorded once. Material: PBMCs, obtained around atezolizumab (anti-PD-L1) treatment. This sequence originates from a man aged 65-85 years with urothelial cancer. The chain couples TRBV7-6 to TRBJ1-2; a weak D match, TRBD1 (6 bases). The CDR3 sequence is CASSLGAGARGYTF. The CDR3 bases are TGTGCCAGCAGCTTAGGGGCGGGGGCGAGAGGCTACACCTTC.